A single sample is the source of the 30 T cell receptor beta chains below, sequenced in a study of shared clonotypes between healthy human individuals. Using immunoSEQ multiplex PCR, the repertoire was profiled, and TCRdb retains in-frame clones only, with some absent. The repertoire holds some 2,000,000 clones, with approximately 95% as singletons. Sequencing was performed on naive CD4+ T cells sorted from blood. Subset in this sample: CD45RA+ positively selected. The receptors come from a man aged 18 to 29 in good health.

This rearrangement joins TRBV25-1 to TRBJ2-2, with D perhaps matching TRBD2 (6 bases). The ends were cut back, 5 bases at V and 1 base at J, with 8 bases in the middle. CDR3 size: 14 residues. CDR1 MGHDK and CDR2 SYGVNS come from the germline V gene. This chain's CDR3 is CASSMGGNTGELFF. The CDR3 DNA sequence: TGTGCCAGCAGTATGGGGGGGAACACCGGGGAGCTGTTTTTT. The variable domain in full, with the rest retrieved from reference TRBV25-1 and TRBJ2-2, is EADIYQTPRYLVIGTGKKITLECSQTMGHDKMYWYQQDPGMELHLIHYSYGVNSTEKGDLSSESTVSRIRTEHFPLTLESARPSHTSQYLCASSMGGNTGELFFGEGSRLTVL.

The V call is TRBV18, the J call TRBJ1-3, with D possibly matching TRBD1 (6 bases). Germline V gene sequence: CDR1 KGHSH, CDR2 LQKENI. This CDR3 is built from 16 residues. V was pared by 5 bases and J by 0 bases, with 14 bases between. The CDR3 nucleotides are TGTGCCAGCTCAAGACGGGGGGCGGACTCTGGAAACACCATATATTTT. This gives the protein CASSRRGADSGNTIYF.

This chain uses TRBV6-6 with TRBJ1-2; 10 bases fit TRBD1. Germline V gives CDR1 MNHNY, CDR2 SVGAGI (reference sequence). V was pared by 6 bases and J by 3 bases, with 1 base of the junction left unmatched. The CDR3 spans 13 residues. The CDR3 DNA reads TGTGCCAGCAGCGGACAGGGGGACTATGGCTACACCTTC. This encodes CASSGQGDYGYTF.

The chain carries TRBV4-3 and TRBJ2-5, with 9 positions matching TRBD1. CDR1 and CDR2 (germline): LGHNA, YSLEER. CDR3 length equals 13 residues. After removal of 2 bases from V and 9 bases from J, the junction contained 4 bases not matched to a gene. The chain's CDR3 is CASSQLTGGAQYF. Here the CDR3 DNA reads TGCGCCAGCAGCCAACTGACAGGGGGAGCCCAGTACTTC.

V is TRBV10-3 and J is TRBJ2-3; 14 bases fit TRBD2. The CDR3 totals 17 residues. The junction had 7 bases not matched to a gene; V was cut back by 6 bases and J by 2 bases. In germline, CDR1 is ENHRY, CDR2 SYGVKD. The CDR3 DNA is TGTGCCATCAGGGGGACTAGCGGGAGCCCTACCACAGATACGCAGTATTTT. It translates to CAIRGTSGSPTTDTQYF.

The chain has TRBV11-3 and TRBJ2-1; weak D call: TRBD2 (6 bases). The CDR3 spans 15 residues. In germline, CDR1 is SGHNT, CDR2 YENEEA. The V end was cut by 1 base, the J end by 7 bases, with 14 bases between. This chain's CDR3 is CASSLGSGVWNEQFF. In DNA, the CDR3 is TGTGCCAGCAGCTTAGGTTCGGGAGTTTGGAATGAGCAGTTCTTC.

CDR3 in DNA: TGTGCCAGCTCACCAGAAACAGGGTCGGCCTACGAGCAGTACTTC. This gives the protein CASSPETGSAYEQYF. The V call is TRBV18, the J call TRBJ2-7; D possibly corresponds to TRBD1 (6 bases). The CDR3 runs to 15 residues. V gave up 2 bases and J gave up 2 bases, with 13 bases separating them. Germline-derived CDR1 and CDR2 are KGHSH and LQKENI.

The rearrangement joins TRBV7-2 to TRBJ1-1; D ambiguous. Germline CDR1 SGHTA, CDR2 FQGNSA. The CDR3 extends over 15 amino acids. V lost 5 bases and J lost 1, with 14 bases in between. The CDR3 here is CASSPRRLGNTEAFF. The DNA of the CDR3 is TGTGCCAGCAGCCCAAGACGTCTCGGGAACACTGAAGCTTTCTTT. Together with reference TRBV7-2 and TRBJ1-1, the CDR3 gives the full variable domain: GAGVSQSPSNKVTEKGKDVELRCDPISGHTALYWYRQSLGQGLEFLIYFQGNSAPDKSGLPSDRFSAERTGGSVSTLTIQRTQQEDSAVYLCASSPRRLGNTEAFFGQGTRLTVV.

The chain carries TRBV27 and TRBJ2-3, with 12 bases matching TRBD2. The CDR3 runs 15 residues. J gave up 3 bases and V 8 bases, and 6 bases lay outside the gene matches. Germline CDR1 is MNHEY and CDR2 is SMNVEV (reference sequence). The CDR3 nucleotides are TGTGCCAGCCGTCCCGGACTAGCGGGAACAGATACGCAGTATTTT. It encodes CASRPGLAGTDTQYF.

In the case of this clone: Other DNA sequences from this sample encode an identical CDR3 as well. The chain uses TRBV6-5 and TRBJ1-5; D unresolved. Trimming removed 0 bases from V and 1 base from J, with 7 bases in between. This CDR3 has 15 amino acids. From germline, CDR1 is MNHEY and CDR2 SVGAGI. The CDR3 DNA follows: TGTGCCAGCAGTTACTCGAGAGGGAGCAATCAGCCCCAGCATTTT. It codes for CASSYSRGSNQPQHF.

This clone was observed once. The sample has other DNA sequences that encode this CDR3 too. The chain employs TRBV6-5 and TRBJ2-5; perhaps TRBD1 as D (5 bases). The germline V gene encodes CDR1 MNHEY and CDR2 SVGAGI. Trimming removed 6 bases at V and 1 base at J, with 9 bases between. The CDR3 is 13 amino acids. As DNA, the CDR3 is TGTGCCAGCAGGGGAACAGGCCAAGAGACCCAGTACTTC. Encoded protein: CASRGTGQETQYF.

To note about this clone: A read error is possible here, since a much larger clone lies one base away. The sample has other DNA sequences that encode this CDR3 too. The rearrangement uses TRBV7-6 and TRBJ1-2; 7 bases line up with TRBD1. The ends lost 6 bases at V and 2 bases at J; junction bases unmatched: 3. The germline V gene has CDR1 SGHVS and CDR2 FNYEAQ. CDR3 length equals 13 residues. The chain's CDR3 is CASSPDRNYGYTF. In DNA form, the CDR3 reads TGTGCCAGCAGTCCGGACAGGAACTATGGCTACACCTTC.

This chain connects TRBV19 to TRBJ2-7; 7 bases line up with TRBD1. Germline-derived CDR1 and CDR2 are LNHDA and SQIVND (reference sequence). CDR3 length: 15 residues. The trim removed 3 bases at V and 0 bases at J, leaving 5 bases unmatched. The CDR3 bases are TGTGCCAGTAGTATGATTTGGGACAGCTCCTACGAGCAGTACTTC. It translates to CASSMIWDSSYEQYF.

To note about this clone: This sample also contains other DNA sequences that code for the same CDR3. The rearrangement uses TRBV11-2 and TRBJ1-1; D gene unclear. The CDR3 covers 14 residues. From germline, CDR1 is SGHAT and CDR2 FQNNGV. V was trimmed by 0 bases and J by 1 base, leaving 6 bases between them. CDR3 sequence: CASSLEGGNTEAFF. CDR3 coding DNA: TGTGCCAGCAGCTTAGAAGGTGGGAACACTGAAGCTTTCTTT.

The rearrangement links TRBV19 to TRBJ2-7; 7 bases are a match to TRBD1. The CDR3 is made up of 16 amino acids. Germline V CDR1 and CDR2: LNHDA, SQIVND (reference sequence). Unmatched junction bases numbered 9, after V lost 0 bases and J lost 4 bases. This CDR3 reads CASSIDGKGGVYEQYF. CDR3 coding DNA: TGTGCCAGTAGTATAGATGGTAAAGGGGGCGTTTACGAGCAGTACTTC.

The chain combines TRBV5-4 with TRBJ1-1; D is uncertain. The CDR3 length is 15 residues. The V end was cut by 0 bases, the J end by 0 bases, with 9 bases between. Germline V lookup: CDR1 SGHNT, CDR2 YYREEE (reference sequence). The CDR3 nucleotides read TGTGCCAGCAGCTTGGAGGCTCTGCTGAACACTGAAGCTTTCTTT. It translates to CASSLEALLNTEAFF.

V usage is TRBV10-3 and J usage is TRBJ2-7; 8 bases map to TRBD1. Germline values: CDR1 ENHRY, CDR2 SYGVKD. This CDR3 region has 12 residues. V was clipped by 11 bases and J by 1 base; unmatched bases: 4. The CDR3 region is CASRQGSYEQYF. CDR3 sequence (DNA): TGTGCCTCGCGACAGGGGTCCTACGAGCAGTACTTC.

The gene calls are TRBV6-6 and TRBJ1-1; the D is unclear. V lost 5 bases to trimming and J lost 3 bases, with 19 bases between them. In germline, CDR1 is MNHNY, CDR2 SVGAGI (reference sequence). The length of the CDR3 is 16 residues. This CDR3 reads CASSPYISREDTEAFF. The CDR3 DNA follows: TGTGCCAGCAGTCCCTACATCTCCCGGGAGGACACTGAAGCTTTCTTT.

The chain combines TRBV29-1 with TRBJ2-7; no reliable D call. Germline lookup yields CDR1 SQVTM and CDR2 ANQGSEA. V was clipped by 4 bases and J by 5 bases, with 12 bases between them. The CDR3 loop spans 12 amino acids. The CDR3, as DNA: TGCAGCGTTGTTCAGGTTTCGGACGAGCAGTACTTC. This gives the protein CSVVQVSDEQYF.

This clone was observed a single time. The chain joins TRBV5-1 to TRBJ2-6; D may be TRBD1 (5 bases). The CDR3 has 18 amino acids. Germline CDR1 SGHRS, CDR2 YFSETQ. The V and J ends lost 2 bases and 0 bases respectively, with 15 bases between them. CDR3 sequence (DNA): TGCGCCAGCAGCTTAACAGGCCGCTTTGACTCTGGGGCCAACGTCCTGACTTTC. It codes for CASSLTGRFDSGANVLTF.

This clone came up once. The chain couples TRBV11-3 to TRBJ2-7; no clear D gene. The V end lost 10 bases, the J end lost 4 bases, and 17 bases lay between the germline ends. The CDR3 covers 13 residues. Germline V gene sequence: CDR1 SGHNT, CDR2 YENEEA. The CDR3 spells CAKRPWAFYEQYF. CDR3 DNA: TGTGCCAAACGACCGTGGGCTTTTTACGAGCAGTACTTC.

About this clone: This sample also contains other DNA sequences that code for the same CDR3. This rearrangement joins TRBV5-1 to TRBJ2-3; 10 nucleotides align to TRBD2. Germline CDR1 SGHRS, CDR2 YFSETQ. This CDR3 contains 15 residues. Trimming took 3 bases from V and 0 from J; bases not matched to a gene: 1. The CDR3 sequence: CASSSGLASTDTQYF. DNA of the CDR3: TGCGCCAGCAGCTCGGGACTAGCGAGCACAGATACGCAGTATTTT.

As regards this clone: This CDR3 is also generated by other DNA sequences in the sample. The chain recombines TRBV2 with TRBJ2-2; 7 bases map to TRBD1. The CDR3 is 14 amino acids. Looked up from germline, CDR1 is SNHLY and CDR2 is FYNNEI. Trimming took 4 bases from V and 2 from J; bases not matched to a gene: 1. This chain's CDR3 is CASSGQGNTGELFF. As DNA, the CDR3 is TGTGCCAGCAGTGGACAGGGAAACACCGGGGAGCTGTTTTTT. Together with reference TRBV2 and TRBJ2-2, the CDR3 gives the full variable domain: EPEVTQTPSHQVTQMGQEVILRCVPISNHLYFYWYRQILGQKVEFLVSFYNNEISEKSEIFDDQFSVERPDGSNFTLKIRSTKLEDSAMYFCASSGQGNTGELFFGEGSRLTVL.

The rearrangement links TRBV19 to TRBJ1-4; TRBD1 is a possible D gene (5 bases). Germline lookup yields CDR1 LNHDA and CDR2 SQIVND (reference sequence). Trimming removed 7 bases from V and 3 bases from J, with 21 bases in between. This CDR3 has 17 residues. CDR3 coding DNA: TGTGCCAGTACCTATACCGGGGGTGGTGGACCTAATGAAAAACTGTTTTTT. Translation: CASTYTGGGGPNEKLFF.

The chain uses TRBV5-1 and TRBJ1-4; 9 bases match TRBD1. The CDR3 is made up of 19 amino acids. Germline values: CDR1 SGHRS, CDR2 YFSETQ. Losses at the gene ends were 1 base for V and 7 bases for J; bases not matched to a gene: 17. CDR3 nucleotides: TGCGCCAGCAGCTTGAACTTCATCACCGGGACAGGGTTAGGTGAAAAACTGTTTTTT. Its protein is CASSLNFITGTGLGEKLFF.

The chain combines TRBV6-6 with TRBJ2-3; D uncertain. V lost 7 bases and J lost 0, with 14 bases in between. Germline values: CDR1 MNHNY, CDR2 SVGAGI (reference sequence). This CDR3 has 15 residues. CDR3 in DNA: TGTGCCAGCACCAACGCCCAGTTTAGCACAGATACGCAGTATTTT. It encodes CASTNAQFSTDTQYF.

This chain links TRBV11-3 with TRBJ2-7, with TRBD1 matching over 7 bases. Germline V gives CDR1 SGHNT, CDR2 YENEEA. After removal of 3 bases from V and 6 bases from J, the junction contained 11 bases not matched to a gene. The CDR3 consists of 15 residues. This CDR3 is CASSFTSDRSSEQYF. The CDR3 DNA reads TGTGCCAGCAGCTTTACTTCGGACAGGAGTAGCGAGCAGTACTTC.

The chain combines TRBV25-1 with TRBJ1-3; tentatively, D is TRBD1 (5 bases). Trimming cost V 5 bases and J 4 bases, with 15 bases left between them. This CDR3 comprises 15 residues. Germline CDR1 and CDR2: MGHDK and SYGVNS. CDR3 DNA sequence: TGTGCCAGCAGTCCGAGAGGAGGGGCCGGAAACACCATATATTTT. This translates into CASSPRGGAGNTIYF. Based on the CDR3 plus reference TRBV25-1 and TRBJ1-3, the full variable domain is EADIYQTPRYLVIGTGKKITLECSQTMGHDKMYWYQQDPGMELHLIHYSYGVNSTEKGDLSSESTVSRIRTEHFPLTLESARPSHTSQYLCASSPRGGAGNTIYFGEGSWLTVV.

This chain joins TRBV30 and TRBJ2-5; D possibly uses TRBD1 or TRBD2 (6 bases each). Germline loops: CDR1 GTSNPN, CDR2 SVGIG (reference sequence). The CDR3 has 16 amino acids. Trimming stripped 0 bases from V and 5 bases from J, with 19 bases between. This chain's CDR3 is CAWSVPWGRREETQYF. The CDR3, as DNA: TGTGCCTGGAGTGTACCCTGGGGGCGGAGGGAGGAGACCCAGTACTTC. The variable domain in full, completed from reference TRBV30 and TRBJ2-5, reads SQTIHQWPATLVQPVGSPLSLECTVEGTSNPNLYWYRQAAGRGLQLLFYSVGIGQISSEVPQNLSASRPQDRQFILSSKKLLLSDSGFYLCAWSVPWGRREETQYFGPGTRLLVL.

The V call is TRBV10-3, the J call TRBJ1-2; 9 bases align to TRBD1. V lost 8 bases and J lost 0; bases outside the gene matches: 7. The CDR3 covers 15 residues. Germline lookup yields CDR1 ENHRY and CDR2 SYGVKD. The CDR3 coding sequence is TGTGCCATCGCCGGGACAGGGTTTCCTAACTATGGCTACACCTTC. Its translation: CAIAGTGFPNYGYTF.